Listed below are T cell receptor beta chains from one sample, sequenced in a study of OX40 agonist ivuxolimab in advanced cancers. Using immunoSEQ multiplex PCR, the repertoire was profiled, and TCRdb retains in-frame clones only, with some absent. The sample has about 16,000 clones, about 77% seen once. The source material was CD4+ or CD8+ T cells sorted from blood, sampled in a trial of the OX40 agonist ivuxolimab. The receptors were gathered from an adult with an advanced solid tumor such as melanoma, head and neck, liver or kidney cancer. The CDR3 runs from the conserved cysteine through the conserved F or W.

v_call,cdr3_length,j_call,cdr3_aa
TRBV6-5,15,TRBJ2-6,CASSYASSGANVLTF
TRBV6-6,12,TRBJ1-1,CASSSQGPEAFF
TRBV7-3,15,TRBJ2-3,CASSLRRGLTDTQYF
TRBV13,15,TRBJ1-6,CASSSGGGQVSPLHF
TRBV25-1,13,TRBJ2-7,CASSEPGTFEQYF
TRBV9,15,TRBJ1-1,CASSVGDAVNTEAFF
TRBV6-5,15,TRBJ2-7,CASSPWGGQGYEQYF
TRBV2,15,TRBJ1-5,CASSEAGINNQPQHF
TRBV13,11,TRBJ2-3,CASSFSDTQYF
TRBV6-1,11,TRBJ1-1,CAVGKGFEAFF
TRBV10-3,14,TRBJ1-1,CASSSFSGSTEAFF
TRBV19,12,TRBJ2-7,CACGTGLYEQYF
TRBV19,11,TRBJ1-2,CASTPGGDYTF
TRBV4-1,16,TRBJ1-1,CASSQVNRGMNTEAFF
TRBV19,14,TRBJ1-2,CASSIWTGAYGYTF
TRBV6-5,15,TRBJ2-2,CASRRGDGDTGELFF
TRBV7-6,12,TRBJ1-6,CASSDTGTPLHF
TRBV15,11,TRBJ1-1,CATSRAGEAFF
TRBV14,16,TRBJ2-1,CASSQDSAGLGNEQFF
TRBV5-5,15,TRBJ2-7,CASSLRGSYSGEQYF
TRBV15,15,TRBJ1-5,CATSRDFGAGQPQHF
TRBV2,13,TRBJ2-4,CASRDLAKNIQYF